This TCR beta chain was recorded in a study of OX40 agonist ivuxolimab in advanced cancers. V lost 1 base, J lost 5 bases, and 4 bases stayed unmatched. Germline V lookup: CDR1 SGHTA, CDR2 FQGNSA. This CDR3 comprises 15 residues. Regarding this clone: Antigen: not known.

Study-level points and caveats: CD4+ and CD8+ blood T cells expanded clonally by week 6 at 0.1 to 3.0 mg/kg.

Sequenced by immunoSEQ multiplex PCR; TCRdb stores in-frame clones only, minus some. Of some 68,000 clones detected, 85% to 90% appear once; the ten largest clones hold approximately 0.99%. This clonotype originated in an adult with an advanced solid tumor such as melanoma, head and neck, liver or kidney cancer. J is TRBJ2-2 and V is TRBV7-2, with 7 bases identical to TRBD2. Sequences were derived from CD4+ or CD8+ T cells sorted from blood, sampled in a trial of the OX40 agonist ivuxolimab. CDR3: CASSLDRGGTGELFF. The CDR3 DNA is TGTGCCAGCAGCTTAGACCGGGGAGGGACCGGGGAGCTGTTTTTT.